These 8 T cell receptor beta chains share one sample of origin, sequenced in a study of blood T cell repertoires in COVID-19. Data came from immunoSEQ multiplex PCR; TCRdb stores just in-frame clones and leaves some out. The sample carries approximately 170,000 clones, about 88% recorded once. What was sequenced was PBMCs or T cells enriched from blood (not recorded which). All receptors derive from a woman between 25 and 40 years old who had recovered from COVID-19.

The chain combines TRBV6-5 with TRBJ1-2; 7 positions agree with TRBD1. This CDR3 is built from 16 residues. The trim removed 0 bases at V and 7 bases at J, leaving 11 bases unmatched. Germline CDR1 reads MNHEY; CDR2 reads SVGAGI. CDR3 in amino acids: CASSYSTFRGGPGYTF. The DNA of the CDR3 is TGTGCCAGCAGTTACTCGACCTTTCGAGGGGGCCCTGGCTACACCTTC.

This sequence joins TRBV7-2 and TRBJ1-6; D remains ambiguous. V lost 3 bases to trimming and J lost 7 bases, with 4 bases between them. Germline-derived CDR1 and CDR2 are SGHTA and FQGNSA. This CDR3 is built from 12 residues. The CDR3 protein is CASSFPNSPLHF. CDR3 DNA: TGTGCCAGCAGCTTTCCAAATTCACCCCTCCACTTT.

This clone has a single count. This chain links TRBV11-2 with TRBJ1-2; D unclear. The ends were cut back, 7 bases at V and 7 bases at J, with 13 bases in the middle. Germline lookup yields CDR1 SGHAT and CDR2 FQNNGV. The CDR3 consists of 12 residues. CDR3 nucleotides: TGTGCCAGCACCTCCGGAGAGGGTGGCTACACCTTC. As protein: CASTSGEGGYTF.

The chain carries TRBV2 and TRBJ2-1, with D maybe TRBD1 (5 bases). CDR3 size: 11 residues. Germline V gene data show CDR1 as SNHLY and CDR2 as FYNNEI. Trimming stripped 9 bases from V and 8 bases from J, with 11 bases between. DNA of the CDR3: TGTGCCAGGGACAACAATGATGAGCAGTTCTTC. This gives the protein CARDNNDEQFF.

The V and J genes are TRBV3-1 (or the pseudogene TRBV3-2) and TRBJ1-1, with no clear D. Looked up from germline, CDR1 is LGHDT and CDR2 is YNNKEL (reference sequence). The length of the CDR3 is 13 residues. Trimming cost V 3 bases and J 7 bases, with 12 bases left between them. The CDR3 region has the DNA TGTGCCAGCAGCCATTCCACGAGTGATGAAGCTTTCTTT. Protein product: CASSHSTSDEAFF.

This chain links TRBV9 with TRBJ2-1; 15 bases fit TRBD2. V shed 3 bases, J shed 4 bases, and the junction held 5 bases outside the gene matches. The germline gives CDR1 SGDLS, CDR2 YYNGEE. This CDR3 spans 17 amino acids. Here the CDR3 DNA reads TGTGCCAGCAGCGGGACTAGCGGGGGGGTTGGATACAATGAGCAGTTCTTC. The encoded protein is CASSGTSGGVGYNEQFF.

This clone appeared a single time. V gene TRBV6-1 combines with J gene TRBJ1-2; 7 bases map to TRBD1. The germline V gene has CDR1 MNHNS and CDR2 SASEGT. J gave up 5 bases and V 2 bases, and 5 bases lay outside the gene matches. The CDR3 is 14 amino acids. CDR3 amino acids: CASSERNRGYGYTF. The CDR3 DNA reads TGTGCCAGCAGTGAACGTAACAGGGGATATGGCTACACCTTC.

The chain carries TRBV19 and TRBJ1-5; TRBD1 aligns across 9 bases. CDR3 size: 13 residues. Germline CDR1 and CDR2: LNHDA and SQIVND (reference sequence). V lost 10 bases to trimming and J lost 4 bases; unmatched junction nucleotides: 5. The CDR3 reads CATGDRVNQPQHF. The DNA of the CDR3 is TGTGCCACCGGGGACAGGGTAAATCAGCCCCAGCATTTT.